This TCR beta chain is drawn from a study of T cell responses to AZD1222 COVID-19 vaccine. This clone appeared once. Assay: immunoSEQ multiplex PCR; the TCRdb copy retains only in-frame clones and omits some. The sample shows approximately 120,000 clones, approximately 91% of them seen only once. Trimming cost V 4 bases and J 5 bases, with 12 bases left between them. Germline-derived CDR1 and CDR2 are SQVTM and ANQGSEA. The CDR3 length is 12 residues. This TCR derives from an adult in good health. This material consisted of peripheral blood, taken on day 0 of AZD1222 vaccination. This sequence joins TRBV29-1 and TRBJ2-7; D ambiguous. CDR3 protein: CSVALIGNEQYF. The CDR3 DNA is TGCAGCGTTGCCTTGATCGGCAACGAGCAGTACTTC.